Sequencing of this T cell receptor (beta chain) was carried out in a study of OX40 agonist ivuxolimab in advanced cancers. Findings and caveats of the study: In CD8+ T cells, expanded clones were on average more numerous than in CD4+. Also showing low normalized T-cell clonal expansion were some of the nonresponders.

There are 14 residues in the CDR3. V was pared by 3 bases and J by 5 bases, with 13 bases between. Looked up from germline, CDR1 is SGHVS and CDR2 is FQNEAQ. On cycle 4 day 1 and cycle 7 day 1, as well as at baseline, blood was sampled. With respect to this clone: Its antigen is unknown.

The assay was immunoSEQ multiplex PCR, and TCRdb's table has in-frame clones only and misses some. The sample consists of around 70,000 clones, roughly 84% of them appearing once. The sample here was CD4+ or CD8+ T cells sorted from blood, taken in a trial of the OX40 agonist ivuxolimab. This sequence originates from an adult with an advanced solid tumor such as melanoma, head and neck, liver or kidney cancer. The chain links TRBV7-8 to TRBJ2-5; the D gene is possibly TRBD1 (6 bases). CDR3 sequence (DNA): TGTGCCAGCAGCTTTCGCAGGGGACGGGAGACCCAGTACTTC. Translating gives CASSFRRGRETQYF.